This TCR beta chain was recorded in a study of T cell repertoires in cytomegalovirus infection. About the research overall: It was recently identified HLA-C-restricted and well-studied HLA-B-restricted CMV epitopes that the study used. The public TCR beta signatures pointed to both CMV infection and matching HLA type.

TCRdb passed the reads through MiXCR, listing each CDR3 protein once. This table has approximately 1,000,000 distinct CDR3 sequences, around a third appearing once. The germline CDR1 and CDR2 sequences are SGHTA and FQGNSA. Trimming took off 4 bases at V and 3 bases at J, with 13 bases between the two ends. This CDR3 has 15 residues. This clonotype has ten or more counts. The antigen remains unidentified. Whole-study results and caveats: Summed frequency of shared TCR beta families picked out CMV carriers who also had the relevant HLA. CMV-specific HLA-C-restricted TCR beta clonotypes dominated the ex vivo response.

This chain links TRBV7-2 with TRBJ1-5; the D gene is possibly TRBD1 (6 bases). The sample was cultured CD8+ T cells from PBMCs, taken from culture after CMV antigen stimulation. The clonotype comes from a human donor in good health (CMV status not recorded). Some clones in this sample may be carry-over from other donors' samples. The CDR3 DNA reads as TGTGCCAGCAGCTCCGGGACATTTCTCAATCAGCCCCAGCATTTT. Protein: CASSSGTFLNQPQHF. The full variable domain, in which reference TRBV7-2 and TRBJ1-5 provide the parts outside the CDR3, is GAGVSQSPSNKVTEKGKDVELRCDPISGHTALYWYRQSLGQGLEFLIYFQGNSAPDKSGLPSDRFSAERTGGSVSTLTIQRTQQEDSAVYLCASSSGTFLNQPQHFGDGTRLSIL.